This T cell receptor (beta chain) was documented in a study of blood T cell repertoires in COVID-19. Germline lookup yields CDR1 MDHEN and CDR2 SYDVKM. V dropped 6 bases and J dropped 5 bases, with 17 bases sitting between them. This CDR3 has 15 amino acids. Under the authors' procedure: The assay estimated nucleated cells by amplifying reference gene primers. Method: immunoSEQ multiplex PCR; TCRdb's copy keeps in-frame clones and lacks some. The D gene and trimming were derived from the DNA, and the V and J assignments and clone size from that table. This table has about 99,000 clones, roughly 87% appearing once.

V and J are TRBV28 and TRBJ2-4; no clear D gene. Sequencing was carried out using peripheral blood. This TCR was recovered from a human donor in a cohort sampled during active COVID-19. The CDR3 bases are TGTGCCAGCAGCCCCCCAGTCGAGGTGGAAAACATTCAGTACTTC. It codes for CASSPPVEVENIQYF.